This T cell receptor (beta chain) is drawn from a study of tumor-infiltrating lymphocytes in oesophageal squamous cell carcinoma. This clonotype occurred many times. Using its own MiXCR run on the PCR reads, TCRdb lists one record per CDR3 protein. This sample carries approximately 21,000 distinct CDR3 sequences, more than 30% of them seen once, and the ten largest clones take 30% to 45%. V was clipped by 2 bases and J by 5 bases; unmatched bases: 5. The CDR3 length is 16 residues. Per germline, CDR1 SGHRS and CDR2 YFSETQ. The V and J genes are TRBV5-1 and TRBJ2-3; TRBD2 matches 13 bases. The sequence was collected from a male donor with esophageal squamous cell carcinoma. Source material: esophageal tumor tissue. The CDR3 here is CASSLGLAGEKDTQYF. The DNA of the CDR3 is TGCGCCAGCAGCTTAGGACTAGCGGGAGAGAAAGATACGCAGTATTTT. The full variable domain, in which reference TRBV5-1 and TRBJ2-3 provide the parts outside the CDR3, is KAGVTQTPRYLIKTRGQQVTLSCSPISGHRSVSWYQQTPGQGLQFLFEYFSETQRNKGNFPGRFSGRQFSNSRSEMNVSTLELGDSALYLCASSLGLAGEKDTQYFGPGTRLTVL.